This TCR beta chain was identified in a study of blood T cell repertoires in COVID-19. About the research overall: There were acute and convalescent COVID-19 samples, and they came from the United States, Italy and Spain. T cells, B-cell-depleted T cells, or PBMCs supplied cDNA or gDNA.

The V end lost 2 bases, the J end lost 7 bases, and 16 bases lay between the germline ends. This CDR3 region has 15 residues. Germline V lookup: CDR1 MNHEY, CDR2 SVGAGI. As processed by the authors: Estimation of nucleated cell counts was performed using reference gene primer amplification. Sequencing was performed with immunoSEQ multiplex PCR; in TCRdb, only in-frame clones are kept and a portion is missing. Clone size and the V and J calls come from that table; the DNA yielded D and trimming. The table includes about 86,000 clones, around four fifths detected once. The chain uses TRBV6-5 and TRBJ2-3; no clear D gene. This clonotype was obtained from a man aged 50 or older with acute or convalescent COVID-19. The sample comprised peripheral blood. CDR3 loop: CASSYNTDTGYTQYF. The DNA of the CDR3 is TGTGCCAGCAGTTACAACACTGACACTGGGTATACGCAGTATTTT.